Listed below are T cell receptor beta chains from one sample, sequenced in a study of cytomegalovirus exposure and HLA in healthy donors. Data came from immunoSEQ multiplex PCR; TCRdb stores just in-frame clones and leaves some out. This repertoire shows over 150,000 clones, over 70% found once; its top ten account for 2.5% to 4%. Sequencing input: PBMCs. These receptor sequences come from a woman aged 50 to 60 in good health and CMV-seropositive. Each CDR3 is given with its conserved first and last residue. Each record gives: J gene, clone size, D gene, V gene, CDR3 length, CDR3 protein, CDR3 DNA. D genes are given only for firm matches. Where a row states a size, it is once, few, many or the class of an expanded clone; other rows omit it.

>TRBJ1-1|once|TRBD1|TRBV7-2|15
CASSAGTGGLTEAFF
TGTGCCAGCAGCGCCGGGACAGGGGGCCTCACTGAAGCTTTCTTT
>TRBJ2-2|-|TRBD2|TRBV27|17
CASSLPSGRAQTGELFF
TGTGCCAGCAGTTTACCTAGCGGGAGGGCCCAGACCGGGGAGCTGTTTTTT
>TRBJ2-3|-|TRBD2|TRBV18|15
CASSLLGGNTDTQYF
TGTGCCAGCTCCCTACTGGGGGGGAACACAGATACGCAGTATTTT
>TRBJ2-3|-|TRBD1|TRBV5-1|14
CASSVGTGTDTQYF
TGCGCCAGCAGCGTCGGGACAGGCACAGATACGCAGTATTTT
>TRBJ2-7|-|-|TRBV7-9|14
CASSSNSYPYEQYF
TGTGCCAGCAGCTCGAACAGTTACCCCTACGAGCAGTACTTC
>TRBJ1-2|-|-|TRBV7-2|15
CASSLQGSAFDGYTF
TGTGCCAGCAGTCTACAGGGAAGTGCTTTCGATGGCTACACCTTC
>TRBJ2-1|-|TRBD2|TRBV4-2|18
CASSQVGLAGGTSNEQFF
TGTGCCAGCAGCCAAGTTGGACTAGCGGGAGGTACTTCCAATGAGCAGTTCTTC
>TRBJ2-7|few|-|TRBV21-1|19
CASSKARRGGRGLLNEQYF
TGTGCCAGCAGCAAAGCGCGAAGAGGGGGGAGGGGTTTGTTAAACGAGCAGTACTTC
>TRBJ1-2|-|-|TRBV11-3|15
CASSLDGQSHYGYTF
TGTGCCAGCAGCTTAGATGGACAGAGCCACTATGGCTACACCTTC
>TRBJ1-1|few|TRBD1|TRBV12-5|13
CASGNRGGTEAFF
TGTGCTAGTGGTAACAGGGGCGGGACTGAAGCTTTCTTT
>TRBJ1-1|-|-|TRBV7-2|14
CASSGSAGSTEAFF
TGTGCCAGCAGCGGAAGTGCCGGGTCAACTGAAGCTTTCTTT